This T cell receptor beta chain was identified in a study of T-cell memory formation after mild COVID-19. On the study more broadly: TCR clustering was largely donor specific.

Whole-study findings and limits: Second-wave clones with a day 37 peak had unconfirmed SARS-CoV-2 specificity. CD4+ bias marked clones expanding day 15 to 37, unlike balanced contracting clones.

The CDR3 consists of 13 residues. Germline CDR1 SGHNT, CDR2 YYREEE (reference sequence). V lost 5 bases and J lost 8; bases outside the gene matches: 8. Libraries for TCRalpha and TCRbeta carried sample barcodes and unique molecular identifiers via 5'RACE. TCRdb processed the 5' RACE reads anew with MiXCR; each CDR3 protein has one entry. The table includes around 310,000 distinct CDR3 sequences, about 15% detected once. Comments on this clonotype: The target antigen is unknown.

The TCR sequence derives from a man aged 18-30 years who had mild COVID-19 (a few samples of this study predate the infection). Cell type and time point are not known. Sequences were obtained from PBMCs or a T cell subset sorted from them (not recorded which). This sequence joins TRBV5-4 and TRBJ1-1; 8 bases match TRBD1. The CDR3 nucleotides are TGTGCCAGCAGTATTGGTGGACAGGGCGAAGCTTTCTTT. It specifies CASSIGGQGEAFF. Together with reference TRBV5-4 and TRBJ1-1, the CDR3 gives the full variable domain: ETGVTQSPTHLIKTRGQQVTLRCSSQSGHNTVSWYQQALGQGPQFIFQYYREEENGRGNFPPRFSGLQFPNYSSELNVNALELDDSALYLCASSIGGQGEAFFGQGTRLTVV.